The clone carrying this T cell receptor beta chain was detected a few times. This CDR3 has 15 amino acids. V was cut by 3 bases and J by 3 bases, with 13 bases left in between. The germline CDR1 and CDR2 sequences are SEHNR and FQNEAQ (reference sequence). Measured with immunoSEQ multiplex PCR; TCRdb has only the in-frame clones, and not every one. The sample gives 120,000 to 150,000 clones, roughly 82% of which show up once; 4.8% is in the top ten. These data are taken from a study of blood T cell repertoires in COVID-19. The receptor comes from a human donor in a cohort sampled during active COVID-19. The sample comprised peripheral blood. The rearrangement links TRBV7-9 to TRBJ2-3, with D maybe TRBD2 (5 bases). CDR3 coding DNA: TGTGCCAGCAGCTTCGGGGAGAGACCGACAGATACGCAGTATTTT. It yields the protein CASSFGERPTDTQYF.